These T cell receptor beta chains were read from a single sample in a study of shared clonotypes between healthy human individuals. Profiling relied on immunoSEQ multiplex PCR, and the TCRdb table lists in-frame clones only, not all of them. The table shows millions of clones, with 90% to 95% occurring only once. Sequences were obtained from naive CD4+ T cells sorted from blood. These receptor sequences come from a man between 18 and 35 years old in good health. CDR3s include the opening cysteine and the closing phenylalanine or tryptophan. The D gene is left open where the match is weak. The listing skips clone size in some rows; elsewhere it reads once, few, many or a size class.

j_call: TRBJ2-3; d_call: NA; v_call: TRBV5-1; clone_size: NA; cdr3_nt: TGCGCCAGCAGCTTGGGCAGTTCAGTCGAGACTGATACGCAGTATTTT; cdr3_aa: CASSLGSSVETDTQYF
j_call: TRBJ1-6; d_call: NA; v_call: TRBV5-6; clone_size: NA; cdr3_nt: TGTGCCAACTGTCCCCAGGGCTCCCCCCTCCACTTT; cdr3_aa: CANCPQGSPLHF
j_call: TRBJ2-1; d_call: TRBD1; v_call: TRBV28; clone_size: NA; cdr3_nt: TGTGCCAGCAGCTCGACAGGGTCCAATGAGCAGTTCTTC; cdr3_aa: CASSSTGSNEQFF
j_call: TRBJ2-5; d_call: TRBD1; v_call: TRBV5-4; clone_size: NA; cdr3_nt: TGTGCCAGCAGGTCCCCGGGACAGCCACAAGAGACCCAGTACTTC; cdr3_aa: CASRSPGQPQETQYF
j_call: TRBJ2-2; d_call: NA; v_call: TRBV4-1; clone_size: NA; cdr3_nt: TGCGCCAGCAGCCAAGATCCAGGCCTAACAGTCGGGGAGCTGTTTTTT; cdr3_aa: CASSQDPGLTVGELFF
j_call: TRBJ2-5; d_call: TRBD2; v_call: TRBV28; clone_size: NA; cdr3_nt: TGTGCCAGCAGTTTAGGGGGAGGGCAAGAGACCCAGTACTTC; cdr3_aa: CASSLGGGQETQYF
j_call: TRBJ2-5; d_call: TRBD2; v_call: TRBV13; clone_size: once; cdr3_nt: TGTGCCAGCAGCGCCGGGCCGAGCGGGGAAGAGACCCAGTACTTC; cdr3_aa: CASSAGPSGEETQYF
j_call: TRBJ2-7; d_call: TRBD1; v_call: TRBV10-3; clone_size: NA; cdr3_nt: TGTGCCATCGGGACAGGGGGCGCCGAGCAGTACTTC; cdr3_aa: CAIGTGGAEQYF
j_call: TRBJ1-2; d_call: TRBD1; v_call: TRBV5-1; clone_size: NA; cdr3_nt: TGCGCCAGCAGCGAACGGACAGGGACTAACTATGGCTACACCTTC; cdr3_aa: CASSERTGTNYGYTF
j_call: TRBJ2-7; d_call: NA; v_call: TRBV29-1; clone_size: NA; cdr3_nt: TGCAGCGTTGAAGAGACATGGAAGGACCGCCGGCTGGGTCGAAAGCAGTACTTC; cdr3_aa: CSVEETWKDRRLGRKQYF
j_call: TRBJ2-3; d_call: NA; v_call: TRBV5-1; clone_size: NA; cdr3_nt: TGCGCCAGCAGCTGGAGAGTTGGGGCTAGCACAGATACGCAGTATTTT; cdr3_aa: CASSWRVGASTDTQYF
j_call: TRBJ1-1; d_call: NA; v_call: TRBV7-9; clone_size: NA; cdr3_nt: TGTGCCAGTACCCTTCTCACTGAAGCTTTCTTT; cdr3_aa: CASTLLTEAFF
j_call: TRBJ2-2; d_call: TRBD1; v_call: TRBV15; clone_size: NA; cdr3_nt: TGTGCCACCAGCAGAGATAACCAGGGGGCTCGCACCGGGGAGCTGTTTTTT; cdr3_aa: CATSRDNQGARTGELFF
j_call: TRBJ1-6; d_call: NA; v_call: TRBV23-1; clone_size: once; cdr3_nt: TGCGCCAGCAGTCAGGCGGGAGACACCTACTATAATTCACCCCTCCACTTT; cdr3_aa: CASSQAGDTYYNSPLHF
j_call: TRBJ1-6; d_call: TRBD1; v_call: TRBV27; clone_size: once; cdr3_nt: TGTGCCAGCAGTAGGGGACAGGGGATTTCACCCCTCCACTTT; cdr3_aa: CASSRGQGISPLHF
j_call: TRBJ2-6; d_call: NA; v_call: TRBV7-3; clone_size: once; cdr3_nt: TGTGCCAGCAGCCCTGTTAGCTCTGGGGCCAACGTCCTGACTTTC; cdr3_aa: CASSPVSSGANVLTF
j_call: TRBJ2-5; d_call: NA; v_call: TRBV10-3; clone_size: once; cdr3_nt: TGTGCCACCGACGTCGTGGGGGGCGACTGGAAGACCCAGTACTTC; cdr3_aa: CATDVVGGDWKTQYF
j_call: TRBJ2-7; d_call: NA; v_call: TRBV2; clone_size: NA; cdr3_nt: TGTGCCAGCAGTGAGGACTACGAGCAGTACTTC; cdr3_aa: CASSEDYEQYF
j_call: TRBJ1-4; d_call: NA; v_call: TRBV18; clone_size: NA; cdr3_nt: TGTGCCAGCTCACCCAGGGGTGAAAAACTGTTTTTT; cdr3_aa: CASSPRGEKLFF
j_call: TRBJ2-7; d_call: TRBD2; v_call: TRBV9; clone_size: NA; cdr3_nt: TGTGCCAGCAGCGTACTAGCGGGGGGCGCGTACGAGCAGTACTTC; cdr3_aa: CASSVLAGGAYEQYF
j_call: TRBJ1-3; d_call: NA; v_call: TRBV5-6; clone_size: once; cdr3_nt: TGTGCCAGCAGCTTCCCCAACTCTGGAAACACCATATATTTT; cdr3_aa: CASSFPNSGNTIYF
j_call: TRBJ2-3; d_call: TRBD2; v_call: TRBV2; clone_size: NA; cdr3_nt: TGTGCCAGCAGCGCTAGCGGGACAATCACAGATACGCAGTATTTT; cdr3_aa: CASSASGTITDTQYF
j_call: TRBJ2-1; d_call: TRBD2; v_call: TRBV6-6; clone_size: NA; cdr3_nt: TGTGCCAGCATCAACCCTAGCGGGAGCAATGAGCAGTTCTTC; cdr3_aa: CASINPSGSNEQFF